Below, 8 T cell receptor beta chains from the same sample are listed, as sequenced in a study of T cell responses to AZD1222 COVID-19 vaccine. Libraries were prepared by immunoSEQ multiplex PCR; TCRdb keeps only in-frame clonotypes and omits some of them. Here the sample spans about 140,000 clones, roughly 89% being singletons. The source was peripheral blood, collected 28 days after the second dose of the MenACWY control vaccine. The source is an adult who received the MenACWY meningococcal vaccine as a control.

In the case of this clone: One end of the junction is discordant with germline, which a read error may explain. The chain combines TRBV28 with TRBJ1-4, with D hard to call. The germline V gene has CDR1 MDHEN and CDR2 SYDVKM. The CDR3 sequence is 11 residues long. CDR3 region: CALATNEKLFF. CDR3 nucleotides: TGCGCCCTTGCAACTAATGAAAAACTGTTTTTT.

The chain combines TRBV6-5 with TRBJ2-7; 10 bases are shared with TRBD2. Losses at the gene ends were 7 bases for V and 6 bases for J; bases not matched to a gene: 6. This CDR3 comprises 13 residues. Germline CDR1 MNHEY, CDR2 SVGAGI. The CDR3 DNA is TGTGCCAGCATGGTGCTAGCGGGAGCCGAGCAGTACTTC. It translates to CASMVLAGAEQYF.

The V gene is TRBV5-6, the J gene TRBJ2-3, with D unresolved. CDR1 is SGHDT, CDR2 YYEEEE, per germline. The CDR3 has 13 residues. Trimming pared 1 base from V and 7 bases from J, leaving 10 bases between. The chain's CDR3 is CASSLTTVNTQYF. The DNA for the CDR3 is TGTGCCAGCAGCTTGACGACCGTGAATACGCAGTATTTT. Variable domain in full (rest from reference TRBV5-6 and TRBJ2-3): DAGVTQSPTHLIKTRGQQVTLRCSPKSGHDTVSWYQQALGQGPQFIFQYYEEEERQRGNFPDRFSGHQFPNYSSELNVNALLLGDSALYLCASSLTTVNTQYFGPGTRLTVL.

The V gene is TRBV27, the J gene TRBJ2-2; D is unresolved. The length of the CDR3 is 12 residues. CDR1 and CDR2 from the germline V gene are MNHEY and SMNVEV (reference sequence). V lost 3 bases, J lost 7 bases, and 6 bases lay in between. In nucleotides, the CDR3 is TGTGCCAGCAGTTTTGGCGGCGGGGAGCTGTTTTTT. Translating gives CASSFGGGELFF.

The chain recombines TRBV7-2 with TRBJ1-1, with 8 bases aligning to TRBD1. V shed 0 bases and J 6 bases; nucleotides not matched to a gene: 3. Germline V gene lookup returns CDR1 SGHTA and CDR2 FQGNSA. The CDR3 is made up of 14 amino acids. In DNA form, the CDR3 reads TGTGCCAGCAGCTTAGCCAGGGGGCCCTCTGAAGCTTTCTTT. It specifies CASSLARGPSEAFF.

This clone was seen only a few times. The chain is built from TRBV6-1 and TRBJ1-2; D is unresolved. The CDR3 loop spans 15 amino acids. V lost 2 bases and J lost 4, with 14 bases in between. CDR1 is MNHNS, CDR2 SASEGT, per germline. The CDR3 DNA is TGTGCCAGCAGTGAAATCTTGAGAGTAGTCTATGGCTACACCTTC. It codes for CASSEILRVVYGYTF.

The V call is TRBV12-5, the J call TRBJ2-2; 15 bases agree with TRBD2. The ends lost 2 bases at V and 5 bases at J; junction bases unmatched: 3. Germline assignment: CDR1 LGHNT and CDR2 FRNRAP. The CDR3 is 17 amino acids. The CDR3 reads CASGLSGLAGGTGELFF. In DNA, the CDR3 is TGTGCTAGTGGTTTGTCGGGACTAGCGGGAGGTACCGGGGAGCTGTTTTTT. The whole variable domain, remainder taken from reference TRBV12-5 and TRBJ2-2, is DARVTQTPRHKVTEMGQEVTMRCQPILGHNTVFWYRQTMMQGLELLAYFRNRAPLDDSGMPKDRFSAEMPDATLATLKIQPSEPRDSAVYFCASGLSGLAGGTGELFFGEGSRLTVL.

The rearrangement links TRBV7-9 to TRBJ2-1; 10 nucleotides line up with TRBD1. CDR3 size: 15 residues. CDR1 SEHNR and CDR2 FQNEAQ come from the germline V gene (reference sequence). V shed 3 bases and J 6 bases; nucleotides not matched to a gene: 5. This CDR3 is CASSLGTGAFNEQFF. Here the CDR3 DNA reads TGTGCCAGCAGCTTGGGGACAGGGGCTTTCAATGAGCAGTTCTTC.